Each of the 17 T cell receptor beta chains below was sequenced from the same sample in a study of cytomegalovirus exposure and HLA in healthy donors. Clones were sequenced by immunoSEQ multiplex PCR, and TCRdb holds only the in-frame ones, with some missing. The table shows some 350,000 clones, with about 90% occurring only once. The sequenced material came from PBMCs. The origin of the receptors is a woman aged 25 to 39 in good health and CMV-seropositive.

The chain uses TRBV5-6 and TRBJ2-1; no clear D gene. Trimming took off 5 bases at V and 4 bases at J, with 7 bases between the two ends. Germline lookup yields CDR1 SGHDT and CDR2 YYEEEE. The CDR3 has 12 amino acids. The CDR3 DNA reads as TGTGCCAGCAGAATGAGGTACAATGAGCAGTTCTTC. This translates into CASRMRYNEQFF.

The chain employs TRBV5-1 and TRBJ2-5; TRBD1 agrees at 10 bases. The CDR3 totals 14 residues. Germline loops: CDR1 SGHRS, CDR2 YFSETQ. Trimming took 3 bases from V and 2 from J; bases not matched to a gene: 1. CDR3 loop: CASSSGQGQETQYF. The CDR3 DNA is TGCGCCAGCAGCTCGGGACAGGGGCAAGAGACCCAGTACTTC.

V is TRBV11-3 and J is TRBJ2-5, with TRBD1 as a possible D gene (7 bases). V was cut by 4 bases and J by 5 bases, with 11 bases left in between. The CDR3 length is 13 residues. Germline assignment: CDR1 SGHNT and CDR2 YENEEA. The CDR3 nucleotides are TGTGCCAGCAGCTCAGGGGGGCAGGAGACCCAGTACTTC. Amino acid sequence: CASSSGGQETQYF.

The CDR3 DNA is TGTGCCAGCAGTTTATTCAGGGAAGACACTGAAGCTTTCTTT. This codes for CASSLFREDTEAFF. This rearrangement joins TRBV28 to TRBJ1-1; D possibly corresponds to TRBD1 (5 bases). Germline V CDR1 and CDR2: MDHEN, SYDVKM. The CDR3 totals 14 residues. The V and J ends lost 1 base and 3 bases respectively, with 9 bases between them. The whole variable domain, filled in from reference TRBV28 and TRBJ1-1, reads DVKVTQSSRYLVKRTGEKVFLECVQDMDHENMFWYRQDPGLGLRLIYFSYDVKMKEKGDIPEGYSVSREKKERFSLILESASTNQTSMYLCASSLFREDTEAFFGQGTRLTVV.

The chain employs TRBV4-3 and TRBJ1-3, with 7 bases aligning to TRBD1. Germline V CDR1 and CDR2: LGHNA, YSLEER. The CDR3 extends over 18 amino acids. The V gene end was trimmed by 0 bases and the J gene end by 0 bases; junction bases not matched to a gene: 8. The CDR3 DNA reads TGCGCCAGCAGCCAAGACTACGCCGCAGGGGGCTCTGGAAACACCATATATTTT. It encodes CASSQDYAAGGSGNTIYF.

The chain employs TRBV9 and TRBJ2-5; 8 bases are a match to TRBD2. With V trimmed by 0 bases and J by 0 bases, 10 bases remained unmatched. The CDR3 contains 18 residues. CDR1 and CDR2 (germline): SGDLS, YYNGEE. Written as DNA, the CDR3 is TGTGCCAGCAGCGTAGCTCCCCGGGGTAGCGGGGACCAAGAGACCCAGTACTTC. This translates into CASSVAPRGSGDQETQYF. The full variable domain, completed using reference TRBV9 and TRBJ2-5, is DSGVTQTPKHLITATGQRVTLRCSPRSGDLSVYWYQQSLDQGLQFLIQYYNGEERAKGNILERFSAQQFPDLHSELNLSSLELGDSALYFCASSVAPRGSGDQETQYFGPGTRLLVL.

The chain couples TRBV7-3 to TRBJ2-2; D call uncertain. CDR3 length: 15 residues. The germline V and J ends were trimmed by 5 bases and 7 bases, with 17 bases remaining between them. Germline CDR1 and CDR2: SGHTA and FQGTGA. The CDR3: CASSPDLVPNGELFF. The CDR3 nucleotides are TGTGCCAGCAGCCCCGACCTAGTTCCCAACGGGGAGCTGTTTTTT.

The chain has TRBV29-1 and TRBJ1-1; 7 bases line up with TRBD1. The junction had 4 bases not matched to a gene; V was cut back by 0 bases and J by 0 bases. Germline V lookup: CDR1 SQVTM, CDR2 ANQGSEA. The CDR3 has 15 residues. CDR3 bases: TGCAGCGTTGAAGAGCGACAGGGTATGAACACTGAAGCTTTCTTT. It codes for CSVEERQGMNTEAFF.

This chain uses TRBV7-8 with TRBJ1-2, with unresolved D. The germline V gene encodes CDR1 SGHVS and CDR2 FQNEAQ. V lost 0 bases, J lost 5 bases, and 4 bases lay in between. This CDR3 spans 12 amino acids. In nucleotides, the CDR3 is TGTGCCAGCAGCTTAGCAGATTATGGCTACACCTTC. It encodes CASSLADYGYTF.

The chain carries TRBV6-6 and TRBJ1-1; D may be TRBD1 (5 bases). The CDR3 runs 12 residues. V lost 8 bases and J 3 bases, leaving 10 bases between the germline ends. In germline, CDR1 is MNHNY, CDR2 SVGAGI (reference sequence). The chain's CDR3 is CASAGSDTEAFF. CDR3 in DNA: TGTGCCAGCGCAGGGAGTGACACTGAAGCTTTCTTT.

The gene calls are TRBV28 and TRBJ1-2; a possible D gene is TRBD1 (5 bases). Between the trimmed V and J ends, which lost 1 base and 3 bases, there was a span of 9 bases. CDR1 and CDR2 (germline): MDHEN, SYDVKM. The CDR3 contains 14 residues. DNA for the CDR3: TGTGCCAGCAGTTTATCAGGGCGGTACTATGGCTACACCTTC. This encodes CASSLSGRYYGYTF.

The J gene is TRBJ2-1, the V gene TRBV6-5; no clear D gene. In germline, CDR1 is MNHEY, CDR2 SVGAGI. The CDR3 runs to 13 residues. V lost 7 bases and J lost 1, with 8 bases in between. CDR3 residues: CASTLGSYNEQFF. The CDR3 coding sequence is TGTGCCAGCACGCTAGGGTCCTACAATGAGCAGTTCTTC.

The chain uses TRBV6-4 and TRBJ2-7, with 7 positions matching TRBD1. CDR3 size: 15 residues. Germline V CDR1 and CDR2: MRHNA, SNTAGT. The V segment lost 7 bases and the J segment 3 bases; nucleotides outside the gene matches: 12. The CDR3 region is CASTSPGQPLYEQYF. In DNA, the CDR3 is TGTGCCAGCACCTCTCCGGGACAGCCTCTCTACGAGCAGTACTTC.

This chain connects TRBV6-5 to TRBJ2-1, with D maybe TRBD1 (5 bases). With 4 bases removed from V and 3 bases from J, the gap between germline ends came to 7 bases. The CDR3 spans 13 residues. CDR1 and CDR2 (germline): MNHEY, SVGAGI. This CDR3 reads CASSLTGYNEQFF. Here the CDR3 DNA reads TGTGCCAGCAGTTTAACAGGCTACAATGAGCAGTTCTTC.

The rearrangement joins TRBV6-1 to TRBJ2-7; TRBD1 is a possible D gene (5 bases). Deletions cut 7 bases from V and 1 base from J, with 8 bases between. This CDR3 has 12 amino acids. The germline V gene has CDR1 MNHNS and CDR2 SASEGT. The CDR3 loop reads CASTRDSYEQYF. CDR3 sequence (DNA): TGTGCCAGCACCAGGGATTCCTACGAGCAGTACTTC.

This clone was detected once. V gene TRBV27 combines with J gene TRBJ1-6; 10 positions match TRBD1. The CDR3 spans 15 residues. Germline-derived CDR1 and CDR2 are MNHEY and SMNVEV (reference sequence). Trimming took 4 bases from V and 10 from J; bases not matched to a gene: 7. The CDR3 nucleotides read TGTGCCAGCAGTTCGGCTGGACAGGGGGGCTCACCCCTCCACTTT. Protein product: CASSSAGQGGSPLHF.

The chain uses TRBV28 and TRBJ2-2; 12 bases are a match to TRBD1. Germline V gives CDR1 MDHEN, CDR2 SYDVKM. The CDR3 is 16 amino acids. Trimming took 6 bases from V and 6 from J; bases not matched to a gene: 8. Written as DNA, the CDR3 is TGTGCCAGCAGATATGGGGACAGGGGGCGATCCGGGGAGCTGTTTTTT. Translated: CASRYGDRGRSGELFF.